This T cell receptor beta chain was documented in a study of control samples from healthy donors and cancer patients. In this sample, this clone turned up once. Sequencing used immunoSEQ multiplex PCR; TCRdb keeps in-frame clones, though not all of them. The table lists more than 65,000 clones, roughly 90% of them singletons. The sequence was collected from a woman aged 60-75 years with head and neck cancer. Sequenced: PBMCs.

CDR3 bases: TGTGCCAGCAGGTTGGGACAGGGGGTCCAGCCCCAGCATTTT. Translating gives CASRLGQGVQPQHF. The rearrangement links TRBV2 to TRBJ1-5; 11 nucleotides line up with TRBD1. V trimming: 6 bases; J trimming: 7 bases; junction bases outside the gene matches: 5. The CDR3 sequence is 14 residues long. Germline CDR1 is SNHLY and CDR2 is FYNNEI.